The 14 T cell receptor beta chains below were found in one sample sequenced in a study of blood T cell repertoires in COVID-19 (dated by TCRdb to the early 2020s). The method was the immunoSEQ multiplex PCR assay. TCRdb mirrors the immuneACCESS table, restricted to in-frame sequences. Some clones are absent from its copies; in checked studies, under half trace to an unresolved V gene, and the reason for the others is unknown. In all, the sample holds over 250,000 clones, and about 87% of those were seen once. In total, the top ten clones hold under 5.5% of the sample. Source material: PBMCs or T cells enriched from blood (not recorded which). The source of these receptors is a woman in her twenties or thirties who had recovered from COVID-19.

The rearrangement joins TRBV29-1 to TRBJ2-1, with D possibly matching TRBD1 (5 bases). V lost 0 bases and J lost 3, with 6 bases in between. Germline loops: CDR1 SQVTM, CDR2 ANQGSEA. The CDR3 has 13 residues. The CDR3 loop reads CSVEDRVYNEQFF. Here the CDR3 DNA reads TGCAGCGTTGAAGACAGGGTCTACAATGAGCAGTTCTTC.

The rearrangement joins TRBV5-4 to TRBJ1-4; 9 bases are shared with TRBD1. Unmatched junction bases numbered 5, after V lost 4 bases and J lost 7 bases. Germline loops: CDR1 SGHNT, CDR2 YYREEE (reference sequence). The CDR3 runs to 14 residues. For the CDR3, the DNA is TGTGCCAGCAGCCCACAGGGGGCGGGTGAAAAACTGTTTTTT. It is translated as CASSPQGAGEKLFF.

This clone was observed once. The chain couples TRBV27 to TRBJ1-1, with D possibly TRBD1 on 5 matching bases. With 3 bases removed from V and 4 bases from J, the gap between germline ends came to 9 bases. The CDR3 is 13 residues long. Germline V gene lookup returns CDR1 MNHEY and CDR2 SMNVEV (reference sequence). The CDR3 here is CASSFRDLTEAFF. The DNA of the CDR3 is TGTGCCAGCAGTTTCAGGGATCTCACTGAAGCTTTCTTT.

The CDR3 loop reads CASSRDTSYEQYF. In DNA form, the CDR3 reads TGTGCCAGCAGTCGGGACACCTCCTACGAGCAGTACTTC. The chain links TRBV12-3 or TRBV12-4 to TRBJ2-7, with a possible D match to TRBD1 (6 bases). The CDR3 is 13 amino acids. V lost 5 bases, J lost 0 bases, and 8 bases lay in between.

The chain carries TRBV9 and TRBJ2-7; 7 nucleotides agree with TRBD1. The germline CDR1 and CDR2 sequences are SGDLS and YYNGEE. The V and J ends lost 0 bases and 7 bases, in that order; junction bases with no gene match: 10. There are 15 residues in the CDR3. The CDR3 coding sequence is TGTGCCAGCAGCGTAGAAGGGGGCGTAGCCGGGGAGCAGTACTTC. The encoded protein is CASSVEGGVAGEQYF.

This chain connects TRBV10-2 to TRBJ1-2; maybe TRBD1 (5 bases). This CDR3 has 14 amino acids. In germline, CDR1 is WSHSY, CDR2 SAAADI. V was trimmed by 6 bases and J by 6 bases, leaving 17 bases between them. In nucleotides, the CDR3 is TGCGCCAGCAGCCCAGGACAATCTACCAATGGCTACACCTTC. Translation: CASSPGQSTNGYTF.

This clone was seen a handful of times. V and J are TRBV11-2 and TRBJ1-6; D call uncertain. The ends were cut back, 2 bases at V and 8 bases at J, with 13 bases in the middle. CDR3 length: 15 residues. CDR1 and CDR2 (germline): SGHAT, FQNNGV. The CDR3 loop reads CASSLTPDGDSPLHF. The CDR3 nucleotides read TGTGCCAGCAGCTTAACCCCGGACGGGGATTCACCCCTCCACTTT.

The CDR3 sequence: CASSRGRDTEAFF. CDR3 in DNA: TGTGCCAGCAGCCGAGGCCGTGACACTGAAGCTTTCTTT. The gene calls are TRBV5-6 and TRBJ1-1, with D hard to call. The CDR3 totals 13 residues. The germline V gene has CDR1 SGHDT and CDR2 YYEEEE. Trimming took 4 bases from V and 3 from J, leaving 10 bases between them.

This clone was counted a few times. The chain uses TRBV19 and TRBJ1-4; possible D gene TRBD1, 5 bases. The ends were cut back, 5 bases at V and 4 bases at J, with 20 bases in the middle. CDR3 length: 17 residues. CDR1 and CDR2 from the germline V gene are LNHDA and SQIVND (reference sequence). CDR3 in amino acids: CASSPLTVSKGNEKLFF. The CDR3 DNA reads as TGTGCCAGTAGTCCTCTGACAGTCTCCAAGGGTAATGAAAAACTGTTTTTT.

This clone was seen only a few times. The chain is built from TRBV20-1 and TRBJ2-1; TRBD2 matches 7 bases. Germline CDR1 reads DFQATT; CDR2 reads SNEGSKA (reference sequence). The CDR3 is 15 residues long. V was clipped by 3 bases and J by 8 bases; unmatched bases: 13. For the CDR3, the DNA is TGCAGTGCTAGTGCTGTAGCGGGCTTTATGTATGAGCAGTTCTTC. Its translation: CSASAVAGFMYEQFF.

This rearrangement joins TRBV6-5 to TRBJ2-7; a weak D match, TRBD2 (6 bases). This CDR3 has 13 amino acids. Germline CDR1 is MNHEY and CDR2 is SVGAGI. Trimming cost V 8 bases and J 0 bases, with 11 bases left between them. DNA for the CDR3: TGTGCCAGCTCCGCGGGGAACTCCTACGAGCAGTACTTC. Translating gives CASSAGNSYEQYF.

The genes are TRBV7-6 and TRBJ1-1; D call uncertain. Trimming took 5 bases from V and 1 from J, leaving 8 bases between them. Germline V gene lookup returns CDR1 SGHVS and CDR2 FNYEAQ. The CDR3 runs 13 residues. CDR3 in amino acids: CASSTQENTEAFF. The CDR3 DNA reads TGTGCCAGCAGCACCCAGGAGAACACTGAAGCTTTCTTT.

The rearrangement links TRBV15 to TRBJ1-1, with D possibly TRBD1 on 6 matching bases. V shed 3 bases and J shed 4 bases, with 9 bases lying between them. The germline CDR1 and CDR2 sequences are LNHNV and YYDKDF (reference sequence). The CDR3 sequence is 13 residues long. This chain's CDR3 is CATSSGGFTEAFF. Written as DNA, the CDR3 is TGTGCCACCAGCAGTGGGGGCTTCACTGAAGCTTTCTTT.

The rearrangement joins TRBV7-8 to TRBJ2-7; possibly TRBD1 for D (6 bases). Per germline, CDR1 SGHVS and CDR2 FQNEAQ. V gave up 1 base and J gave up 3 bases, with 22 bases separating them. This CDR3 contains 18 residues. The CDR3 loop is CASSLGGFLQGQLYEQYF. The CDR3 DNA sequence: TGTGCCAGCAGCTTAGGCGGGTTTCTACAGGGTCAGCTCTACGAGCAGTACTTC.